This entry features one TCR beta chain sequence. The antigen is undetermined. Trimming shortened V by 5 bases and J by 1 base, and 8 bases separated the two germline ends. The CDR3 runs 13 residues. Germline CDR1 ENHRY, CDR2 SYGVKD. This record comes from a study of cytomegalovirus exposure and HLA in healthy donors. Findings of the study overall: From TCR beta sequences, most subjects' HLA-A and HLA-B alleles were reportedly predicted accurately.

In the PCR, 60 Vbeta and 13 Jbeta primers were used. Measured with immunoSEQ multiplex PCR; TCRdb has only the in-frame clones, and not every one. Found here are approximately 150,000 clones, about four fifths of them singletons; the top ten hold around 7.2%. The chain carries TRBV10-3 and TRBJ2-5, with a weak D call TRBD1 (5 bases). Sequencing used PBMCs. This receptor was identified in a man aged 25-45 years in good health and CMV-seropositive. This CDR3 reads CAISTGFQETQYF. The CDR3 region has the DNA TGTGCCATCAGTACAGGCTTCCAAGAGACCCAGTACTTC.